These 21 T cell receptor beta chains share one sample of origin, sequenced in a study of T cells expressing NK-cell markers. TCRdb re-called the 5' RACE reads and shows each CDR3 protein once, DNA omitted. Its table records roughly 150,000 distinct CDR3 sequences. The sequencing input was blood T cells: a sorted CD56 or NKG2C T cell subset, CD4+ or CD8+ T cells, or bulk PBMC T cells (not recorded which). Every receptor here comes from a man aged 18-70 years in good health.

This sequence joins TRBV20-1 and TRBJ2-3; TCRdb indicates TRBD2, and absent DNA this call remains unverified. In germline, CDR1 is DFQATT, CDR2 SNEGSKA (reference sequence). The CDR3 runs 15 residues. The CDR3 protein is CSARDLSGRLDTQYF.

The rearrangement links TRBV12-3 or TRBV12-4 to TRBJ1-5. There are 13 residues in the CDR3. CDR3 sequence reads: CASSSLHHQPQHF.

The genes are TRBV28 and TRBJ1-6. The CDR3 extends over 13 amino acids. Germline CDR1 and CDR2: MDHEN and SYDVKM. Here the CDR3 reads CASGQTGGSPLHF.

This chain links TRBV9 with TRBJ1-3; TCRdb's D gene call, TRBD1, goes unchecked for lack of DNA. Germline CDR1 SGDLS, CDR2 YYNGEE. The CDR3 is made up of 14 amino acids. The CDR3 sequence is CASSPLDRSDTIYF.

The chain combines TRBV28 with TRBJ2-7; TCRdb lists TRBD1, though no DNA is available to test this call. CDR3 length equals 18 residues. Germline-derived CDR1 and CDR2 are MDHEN and SYDVKM. CDR3 sequence reads: CASSWTGGDTILSYEQYF. Complete variable domain (other parts from reference TRBV28 and TRBJ2-7): DVKVTQSSRYLVKRTGEKVFLECVQDMDHENMFWYRQDPGLGLRLIYFSYDVKMKEKGDIPEGYSVSREKKERFSLILESASTNQTSMYLCASSWTGGDTILSYEQYFGPGTRLTVT.

The chain links TRBV6-1 to TRBJ2-7; TCRdb names TRBD2, which stays unverified in the absence of DNA. Germline CDR1 MNHNS, CDR2 SASEGT. The CDR3 loop spans 15 amino acids. Here the CDR3 reads CASSVTSGGADEQYF.

This chain uses TRBV28 with TRBJ2-7; lacking DNA, the TRBD1 call made by TCRdb goes unchecked. Looked up from germline, CDR1 is MDHEN and CDR2 is SYDVKM. This CDR3 comprises 15 residues. The CDR3 protein is CASSRDENGRYEQYF.

The chain links TRBV28 to TRBJ1-5; TCRdb names TRBD1, which stays unverified in the absence of DNA. This CDR3 has 16 residues. The germline V gene has CDR1 MDHEN and CDR2 SYDVKM. This chain's CDR3 is CASSLSVAGWDQPQHF.

This CDR3 is CASSNIGQNYEQYF. The chain links TRBV25-1 to TRBJ2-7; TCRdb's D call, TRBD1, is unchecked because there is no DNA. The V gene's germline CDR1 is MGHDK and CDR2 SYGVNS. The CDR3 runs to 14 residues.

The chain recombines TRBV12-3 or TRBV12-4 with TRBJ1-5; checking the TCRdb D call of TRBD1 is not possible without DNA. The CDR3 contains 14 residues. The chain's CDR3 is CASSHPGLGQPQHF.

J is TRBJ1-1 and V is TRBV7-9; no DNA is available, so the TRBD1 call from TCRdb remains unchecked. CDR1 is SEHNR, CDR2 FQNEAQ, per germline (reference sequence). The CDR3 has 14 residues. The CDR3 here is CASSPLAGRTEAFF. The full variable domain, in which reference TRBV7-9 and TRBJ1-1 provide the parts outside the CDR3, is DTGVSQNPRHKITKRGQNVTFRCDPISEHNRLYWYRQTLGQGPEFLTYFQNEAQLEKSRLLSDRFSAERPKGSFSTLEIQRTEQGDSAMYLCASSPLAGRTEAFFGQGTRLTVV.

The rearrangement joins TRBV4-1 to TRBJ2-3; the TCRdb call, TRBD2, lacks DNA for checking. The CDR3 extends over 17 amino acids. The germline gives CDR1 MGHRA, CDR2 YSYEKL. The CDR3 protein is CASSQVELALDTDTQYF.

This chain links TRBV6-1 with TRBJ2-1; TCRdb outputs TRBD1, but without DNA this stays unchecked. The germline V gene has CDR1 MNHNS and CDR2 SASEGT. CDR3 length: 16 amino acids. CDR3 region: CASSVLGTGAYNEQFF.

The chain has TRBV29-1 and TRBJ2-3; no DNA is available, so the TRBD2 call from TCRdb remains unchecked. In germline, CDR1 is SQVTM, CDR2 ANQGSEA. The CDR3 covers 16 residues. The CDR3 sequence: CSVPGVADPSTDTQYF.

J is TRBJ2-1 and V is TRBV18; the TCRdb D gene call, TRBD1, has no DNA to confirm it. This CDR3 has 16 residues. Per germline, CDR1 KGHSH and CDR2 LQKENI. CDR3: CASSPFEDRAYNEQFF. Full variable domain (rest looked up from reference TRBV18 and TRBJ2-1): NAGVMQNPRHLVRRRGQEARLRCSPMKGHSHVYWYRQLPEEGLKFMVYLQKENIIDESGMPKERFSAEFPKEGPSILRIQQVVRGDSAAYFCASSPFEDRAYNEQFFGPGTRLTVL.

The J gene is TRBJ2-3, the V gene TRBV24-1. CDR1 is KGHDR and CDR2 is SFDVKD in the germline V gene. This CDR3 comprises 15 residues. CDR3 in amino acids: CATSENSDGTDTQYF.

The rearrangement links TRBV12-5 to TRBJ1-3; checking the TCRdb D call of TRBD1 is not possible without DNA. The germline V gene has CDR1 LGHNT and CDR2 FRNRAP. CDR3 length: 14 amino acids. The CDR3 loop reads CASGPGGSGNTIYF.

This sequence joins TRBV19 and TRBJ2-7; TCRdb indicates TRBD2, and absent DNA this call remains unverified. The V gene's germline CDR1 is LNHDA and CDR2 SQIVND (reference sequence). There are 14 residues in the CDR3. CDR3: CASSIAAGSYEQYF.

The chain has TRBV11-2 and TRBJ2-1; TCRdb's D gene call, TRBD1, goes unchecked for lack of DNA. The CDR3 is made up of 15 amino acids. CDR1 and CDR2 (germline): SGHAT, FQNNGV. The CDR3: CASSLVGVEVDEQFF.

The chain uses TRBV7-9 and TRBJ2-7; as DNA is missing, the TRBD1 call by TCRdb cannot be tested. The CDR3 runs to 16 residues. Germline CDR1 and CDR2: SEHNR and FQNEAQ (reference sequence). This CDR3 reads CASSLPTGMTSSEQYF.

The genes are TRBV6-5 and TRBJ2-3; TCRdb reports TRBD1, a call that lacks DNA to check it against. The germline CDR1 and CDR2 sequences are MNHEY and SVGAGI. The CDR3 consists of 16 residues. This CDR3 reads CASSYSGGPMQDTQYF.